This T cell receptor (beta chain) was recorded in a study of CD8+CD57+ T cells in acquired aplastic anemia. General observations from the study: Researchers report that fewer than 35 CD8+ CDR3 sequences appeared in both patients and controls.

The CDR3 length is 15 residues. Deletions cut 1 base from V and 6 bases from J, with 16 bases between. CDR1 SGHDT and CDR2 YYEEEE come from the germline V gene. Genomic DNA served as template for TCR beta VDJ and CDR3 profiling. TCRdb called the reads again in MiXCR, with one record for every CDR3 protein. The data contain hundreds of thousands of distinct CDR3 sequences, roughly 34% of them singletons. Previously, flow cytometry had revealed CD8+CD57+ cell expansion in the patients chosen for sequencing. This clonotype occurred many times. Antigen specificity is unknown. The chain employs TRBV5-6 and TRBJ1-2, with a weak D call TRBD1 (5 bases). Sequenced: sorted CD4+, CD8+, or CD8+CD57+ T cells (not recorded which) from PBMCs. The clonotype originates from a human donor with aplastic anemia. Here the CDR3 reads CASSLLGRDANGYTF. CDR3 bases: TGTGCCAGCAGCTTGCTGGGCAGGGATGCCAATGGCTACACCTTC.